One sample yielded the 22 T cell receptor beta chains listed below, sequenced in a study of blood T cell repertoires in COVID-19. The method was immunoSEQ multiplex PCR; TCRdb's version includes in-frame clones alone and lacks a portion of them. The sample records about 200,000 clones, roughly 90% being singletons. Sequenced input: peripheral blood. All receptors derive from a woman in her sixties or seventies with acute or convalescent COVID-19.

The rearrangement uses TRBV5-4 and TRBJ2-7; D is perhaps TRBD1 (5 bases). V was clipped by 0 bases and J by 5 bases, with 9 bases between them. Looked up from germline, CDR1 is SGHNT and CDR2 is YYREEE (reference sequence). The length of the CDR3 is 13 residues. The CDR3 here is CASSLGRAHEQYF. The CDR3 DNA is TGTGCCAGCAGCTTGGGCAGGGCCCACGAGCAGTACTTC.

The rearrangement links TRBV20-1 to TRBJ2-3; D is undetermined. This CDR3 spans 11 amino acids. Deletions cut 6 bases from V and 6 bases from J, with 10 bases between. Germline V CDR1 and CDR2: DFQATT, SNEGSKA (reference sequence). The CDR3 here is CSARRFDTQYF. The CDR3 bases are TGCAGTGCCCGCAGGTTTGATACGCAGTATTTT.

The J gene is TRBJ1-4, the V gene TRBV27; the match to TRBD1 covers 10 bases. The CDR3 contains 15 residues. With V trimmed by 4 bases and J by 8 bases, 7 bases remained unmatched. CDR1 is MNHEY and CDR2 is SMNVEV in the germline V gene (reference sequence). The CDR3 DNA reads as TGTGCCAGCAGTTCCTACGGGACAGGGGACGAAAAACTGTTTTTT. Amino acids: CASSSYGTGDEKLFF.

The chain has TRBV5-5 and TRBJ2-5; 7 nucleotides align to TRBD1. The CDR3 runs to 16 residues. V lost 5 bases and J lost 1; bases outside the gene matches: 11. Germline assignment: CDR1 SGHKS and CDR2 YYEKEE (reference sequence). CDR3 bases: TGTGCCAGCAGTCGACAGGGACCGCCTTTCCAAGAGACCCAGTACTTC. Encoded protein: CASSRQGPPFQETQYF.

This clone occurred a few times. This chain uses TRBV27 with TRBJ1-2, with TRBD1 identical over 12 bases. CDR1 MNHEY and CDR2 SMNVEV come from the germline V gene (reference sequence). Trimming cost V 4 bases and J 7 bases; bases outside gene matches: 7. There are 15 residues in the CDR3. CDR3 in amino acids: CASSYRDRGRFGYTF. CDR3 DNA: TGTGCCAGCAGTTATCGGGACAGGGGGCGTTTTGGCTACACCTTC.

Only one count was recorded for this clone. V and J are TRBV28 and TRBJ1-1; possibly TRBD1 for D (5 bases). V lost 8 bases, J lost 10 bases, and 20 bases lay in between. The CDR3 is 13 amino acids. CDR1 is MDHEN and CDR2 is SYDVKM in the germline V gene. The DNA of the CDR3 is TGTGCCAGCGGATCCCCTCTAGGGGCAGGAGCTTTCTTT. It yields the protein CASGSPLGAGAFF.

CDR3: CASGPLGNSNQPQHF. For the CDR3, the DNA is TGTGCCAGCGGGCCCTTGGGTAATAGCAATCAGCCCCAGCATTTT. The rearrangement joins TRBV27 to TRBJ1-5; no firm D call. The V gene's germline CDR1 is MNHEY and CDR2 SMNVEV (reference sequence). This CDR3 has 15 amino acids. V was shortened by 8 bases and J by 0 bases, with 14 bases between the two germline ends.

V gene TRBV15 combines with J gene TRBJ2-7; D possibly corresponds to TRBD1 (5 bases). This CDR3 region has 15 residues. Trimming left V 0 bases short and J 3 bases short, with 12 bases between. Per the germline V gene, CDR1 is LNHNV and CDR2 is YYDKDF (reference sequence). The CDR3: CATSRDLGRGYEQYF. In DNA form, the CDR3 reads TGTGCCACCAGCAGAGATCTGGGGCGAGGCTACGAGCAGTACTTC.

The chain uses TRBV6-6 and TRBJ1-2, with D maybe TRBD1 (5 bases). The CDR3 is made up of 12 amino acids. V was pared by 2 bases and J by 8 bases, with 9 bases between. CDR1 is MNHNY and CDR2 is SVGAGI in the germline V gene (reference sequence). The CDR3 protein is CASSYGRVGYTF. CDR3 bases: TGTGCCAGCAGTTACGGCAGGGTCGGCTACACCTTC.

The rearrangement links TRBV7-2 to TRBJ1-6; 10 bases are a match to TRBD1. Germline V lookup: CDR1 SGHTA, CDR2 FQGNSA. J was trimmed by 12 bases and V by 2 bases; bases with no gene match: 13. The CDR3 loop spans 17 amino acids. The chain's CDR3 is CASSLRFSGQGILPLHF. DNA for the CDR3: TGTGCCAGCAGCTTAAGGTTTTCGGGACAGGGGATTTTACCCCTCCACTTT.

About this clone: The same CDR3 also results from other DNA sequences found in this sample. The chain is built from TRBV28 and TRBJ1-2, with no clear D. CDR1 MDHEN and CDR2 SYDVKM come from the germline V gene. The length of the CDR3 is 12 residues. Trimming shortened V by 3 bases and J by 6 bases, and 8 bases separated the two germline ends. In nucleotides, the CDR3 is TGTGCCAGCAGTTTCAGAGGGAATGGCTACACCTTC. Its protein product is CASSFRGNGYTF.

V and J are TRBV5-1 and TRBJ2-3; 11 nucleotides agree with TRBD2. The trim removed 2 bases at V and 0 bases at J, leaving 8 bases unmatched. Per germline, CDR1 SGHRS and CDR2 YFSETQ. The CDR3 loop spans 18 amino acids. CDR3 coding DNA: TGCGCCAGCAGCTTAGGACTAGCGGGCCCTGCTAGCACAGATACGCAGTATTTT. Translating it yields CASSLGLAGPASTDTQYF.

V usage is TRBV6-2 or TRBV6-3 and J usage is TRBJ2-5, with 9 nucleotides matching TRBD1. J was trimmed by 5 bases and V by 1 base; bases with no gene match: 5. Germline lookup yields CDR1 MNHEY and CDR2 SVGEGT. This CDR3 has 15 amino acids. Written as DNA, the CDR3 is TGTGCCAGCAGTTACTTGTGGGACAGGGTTGAGACCCAGTACTTC. It encodes CASSYLWDRVETQYF.

The rearrangement joins TRBV20-1 to TRBJ2-3; 7 bases are shared with TRBD2. Germline assignment: CDR1 DFQATT and CDR2 SNEGSKA (reference sequence). Unmatched junction bases numbered 2, after V lost 3 bases and J lost 2 bases. The CDR3 loop spans 13 amino acids. In DNA, the CDR3 is TGCAGTGCTAGTGCGGGAGCCACAGATACGCAGTATTTT. Protein: CSASAGATDTQYF.

This sequence joins TRBV7-9 and TRBJ2-1; 7 bases match TRBD2. Looked up from germline, CDR1 is SEHNR and CDR2 is FQNEAQ (reference sequence). CDR3 length: 17 amino acids. Germline trimming cut 3 bases from V and 7 bases from J; bases unmatched to any gene: 15. The CDR3 DNA sequence: TGTGCCAGCAGCTTTGTTTCCATGTGGCGGGAGATAAATGAGCAGTTCTTC. Amino acids: CASSFVSMWREINEQFF.

The CDR3 coding sequence is TGCGCCAGCAGCTTTATTTCTAGTCCCTACGAGCAGTACTTC. This encodes CASSFISSPYEQYF. This rearrangement joins TRBV5-1 to TRBJ2-7, with D unresolved. Germline CDR1 reads SGHRS; CDR2 reads YFSETQ. V was pared by 2 bases and J by 2 bases, with 11 bases between. The CDR3 loop spans 14 amino acids.

V usage is TRBV3-1 (or the pseudogene TRBV3-2) and J usage is TRBJ1-4; D is perhaps TRBD1 (5 bases). Trimming took 3 bases from V and 5 from J, leaving 16 bases between them. Germline V gene lookup returns CDR1 LGHDT and CDR2 YNNKEL (reference sequence). CDR3 length: 16 residues. CDR3: CASSQRGTAENEKLFF. Written as DNA, the CDR3 is TGTGCCAGCAGCCAGCGGGGGACGGCCGAAAATGAAAAACTGTTTTTT.

The chain employs TRBV5-1 and TRBJ2-3, with D tentatively TRBD1 (6 bases). V was shortened by 3 bases and J by 2 bases, with 10 bases between the two germline ends. The germline V gene has CDR1 SGHRS and CDR2 YFSETQ. This CDR3 is built from 14 residues. The CDR3 loop is CASSSGTPTDTQYF. In DNA form, the CDR3 reads TGCGCCAGCAGCTCCGGGACACCCACAGATACGCAGTATTTT.

This clone was recorded a few times. The rearrangement uses TRBV10-3 and TRBJ2-2; 13 positions match TRBD2. CDR1 and CDR2 from the germline V gene are ENHRY and SYGVKD. This CDR3 is built from 15 residues. Trimming cost V 5 bases and J 7 bases; bases outside gene matches: 4. CDR3 bases: TGTGCCATCAGTCGGACTAGCGGGAGTAACGGGGAGCTGTTTTTT. Translation: CAISRTSGSNGELFF.

The chain links TRBV24-1 to TRBJ2-3; 7 bases line up with TRBD2. In germline, CDR1 is KGHDR, CDR2 SFDVKD. The ends lost 4 bases at V and 1 base at J; junction bases unmatched: 4. The CDR3 is 15 residues long. The CDR3 loop is CATSESGGRTDTQYF. CDR3 sequence (DNA): TGTGCCACCAGTGAGTCGGGGGGACGCACAGATACGCAGTATTTT.

V and J are TRBV27 and TRBJ2-5; TRBD2 might be the D (5 bases). This CDR3 is built from 14 residues. Trimming removed 3 bases at V and 0 bases at J, with 8 bases between. CDR1 and CDR2 (germline): MNHEY, SMNVEV (reference sequence). CDR3 sequence: CASSLGAYQETQYF. The CDR3 DNA reads as TGTGCCAGCAGTTTGGGAGCATACCAAGAGACCCAGTACTTC.

This clone was detected only once. The chain recombines TRBV25-1 with TRBJ1-2; 8 nucleotides agree with TRBD1. The V and J ends lost 6 bases and 3 bases, in that order; junction bases with no gene match: 3. The CDR3 runs 13 residues. Per germline, CDR1 MGHDK and CDR2 SYGVNS. Here the CDR3 DNA reads TGTGCCAGCAGCAGGGGGCTAGACTATGGCTACACCTTC. Protein product: CASSRGLDYGYTF.